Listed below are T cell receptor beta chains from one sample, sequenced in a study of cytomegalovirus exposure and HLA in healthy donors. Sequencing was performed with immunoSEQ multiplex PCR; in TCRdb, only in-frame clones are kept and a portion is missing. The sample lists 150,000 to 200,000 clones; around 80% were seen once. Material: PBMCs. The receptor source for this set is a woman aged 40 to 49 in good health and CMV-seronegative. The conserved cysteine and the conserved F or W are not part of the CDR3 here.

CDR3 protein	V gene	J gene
ASSLGVNTGELF	TRBV6-1	TRBJ2-2
ASSPATLSGYT	TRBV25-1	TRBJ1-2
ASRLDRLDNQPQH	TRBV2	TRBJ1-5
ASRSWTGGLTEAF	TRBV2	TRBJ1-1
ASSQDRGLADEQF	TRBV4-2	TRBJ2-1
ASSYSYGQGILF	TRBV6-5	TRBJ1-4
AWSLRGLYDGFQF	TRBV30	TRBJ2-1
ASSFAVASSYEQY	TRBV5-1	TRBJ2-7
AWSRARTSGYNEQF	TRBV30	TRBJ2-1
ASSFPLAANTEAF	TRBV28	TRBJ1-1
ASSRDSLRETQY	TRBV7-2	TRBJ2-5
ASSPPETQY	TRBV7-9	TRBJ2-5
ASSLGQGINQPQH	TRBV18	TRBJ1-5
ASSPIAGSNSYEQY	TRBV14	TRBJ2-7
ASSFHEGAYEQY	TRBV5-1	.
ASSQDRSLSVSAYNEQF	TRBV4-1	TRBJ2-1
ASSNLAGVRDEQF	TRBV7-8	TRBJ2-1
ASRKTSTNTGELF	TRBV6-1	TRBJ2-2
ASGGGLNTEAF	TRBV11-1	TRBJ1-1
ASSTSGSSYEQY	TRBV25-1	TRBJ2-7
ASRLSDRANGELF	TRBV5-5	TRBJ2-2
ASSIAGNEQF	TRBV19	TRBJ2-1